The next 28 T cell receptor beta chains were all read from a single sample in a study of T cell responses to AZD1222 COVID-19 vaccine (dated by TCRdb to about 2021). The library was built by means of the immunoSEQ multiplex PCR assay. TCRdb provides this immuneACCESS table in a form limited to in-frame rearrangements. Some clones are lacking; in checked studies, under half of them reflect an unresolved V gene, and why the rest are absent is not known. The sample table lists about 130,000 clones, about 91% of them with a count of one. The ten top clones hold 1.5% to 2% of the sample. Sample time point, as interpreted from the label and publication: baseline before first vaccination. The sample consisted of peripheral blood, taken on day 0 of AZD1222 vaccination. These receptors came from an adult in good health.

The rearrangement links TRBV5-4 to TRBJ1-2; D call uncertain. V lost 4 bases, J lost 4 bases, and 14 bases lay in between. CDR3 length: 14 residues. Germline CDR1 SGHNT, CDR2 YYREEE (reference sequence). CDR3 nucleotide sequence: TGTGCCAGCAGCCAGTTAGCATCAACCTATGGCTACACCTTC. Translating gives CASSQLASTYGYTF.

The chain recombines TRBV7-2 with TRBJ1-4; weak D call: TRBD1 (6 bases). CDR3 length: 15 residues. V lost 5 bases and J 3 bases, leaving 13 bases between the germline ends. Germline lookup yields CDR1 SGHTA and CDR2 FQGNSA. The CDR3 DNA reads as TGTGCCAGCAGCAAAACAGGGTCGGCTAATGAAAAACTGTTTTTT. Protein product: CASSKTGSANEKLFF.

The rearrangement joins TRBV5-6 to TRBJ1-2; D unresolved. Germline V lookup: CDR1 SGHDT, CDR2 YYEEEE. CDR3 length: 18 amino acids. Trimming left V 5 bases short and J 8 bases short, with 31 bases between. Here the CDR3 DNA reads TGTGCCAGCAGGACTCTGGGGTTAAAAGACCCAGGAGAGAGGGGCTACACCTTC. This gives the protein CASRTLGLKDPGERGYTF.

This CDR3 is CASSLGARHGYTF. CDR3 DNA: TGTGCCAGCAGCCTAGGGGCTCGGCATGGCTACACCTTC. The chain couples TRBV12-3 or TRBV12-4 to TRBJ1-2; weak D call: TRBD1 (5 bases). The CDR3 runs 13 residues. V was clipped by 6 bases and J by 6 bases, with 14 bases between them.

V is TRBV4-1 and J is TRBJ2-7; the match to TRBD1 covers 7 bases. J was trimmed by 0 bases and V by 1 base; bases with no gene match: 12. In germline, CDR1 is MGHRA, CDR2 YSYEKL. This CDR3 has 18 amino acids. The CDR3 reads CASSQATEYGTDSYEQYF. DNA of the CDR3: TGCGCCAGCAGCCAAGCGACGGAGTACGGGACAGACTCCTACGAGCAGTACTTC.

V usage is TRBV10-2 and J usage is TRBJ2-1; D call uncertain. V lost 3 bases and J lost 2, with 8 bases in between. Germline lookup yields CDR1 WSHSY and CDR2 SAAADI. The CDR3 totals 14 residues. CDR3 region: CASSEGGAYNEQFF. Here the CDR3 DNA reads TGCGCCAGCAGTGAAGGTGGGGCCTACAATGAGCAGTTCTTC.

The CDR3 DNA reads as TGTGCCAGCAGTTTCGTCCGACTTAAGGCCCTCCACTTT. This codes for CASSFVRLKALHF. The J gene is TRBJ1-6, the V gene TRBV12-3 or TRBV12-4; no reliable D call. This CDR3 contains 13 residues. With 3 bases removed from V and 14 bases from J, the gap between germline ends came to 14 bases.

The chain has TRBV7-9 and TRBJ1-2; D is perhaps TRBD1 (6 bases). V was shortened by 3 bases and J by 3 bases, with 14 bases between the two germline ends. CDR1 and CDR2 from the germline V gene are SEHNR and FQNEAQ (reference sequence). The CDR3 runs to 15 residues. The CDR3 nucleotides are TGTGCCAGCAGCTTGGGACATTCGCCTCACTATGGCTACACCTTC. Amino acid sequence: CASSLGHSPHYGYTF.

The count of this clone is one. This sequence joins TRBV5-1 and TRBJ2-3, with no clear D. Between the trimmed V and J ends, which lost 1 base and 0 bases, there was a span of 6 bases. CDR1 SGHRS and CDR2 YFSETQ come from the germline V gene. This CDR3 contains 14 residues. The CDR3 is CASSLPLSTDTQYF. The CDR3 DNA follows: TGCGCCAGCAGCTTGCCCCTTAGCACAGATACGCAGTATTTT.

The chain couples TRBV2 to TRBJ2-1, with unresolved D. The CDR3 extends over 17 amino acids. Trimming shortened V by 3 bases and J by 7 bases, and 22 bases separated the two germline ends. Germline V gene data show CDR1 as SNHLY and CDR2 as FYNNEI. The CDR3 here is CASSESWGNLDGNEQFF. CDR3 coding DNA: TGTGCCAGCAGTGAGTCTTGGGGTAACCTCGACGGGAATGAGCAGTTCTTC.

The chain recombines TRBV20-1 with TRBJ1-5, with no clear D. Trimming stripped 3 bases from V and 0 bases from J, with 9 bases between. CDR1 and CDR2 (germline): DFQATT, SNEGSKA (reference sequence). The length of the CDR3 is 14 residues. CDR3 amino acids: CSASRIDSNQPQHF. In DNA form, the CDR3 reads TGCAGTGCTAGTCGCATTGATAGCAATCAGCCCCAGCATTTT.

Points on this clone: Sequence at one end of the junction differs from germline and may be a read error. The CDR3: CTSSPGTKETDTQYF. The CDR3 DNA sequence: TGTACCAGCAGTCCAGGGACAAAGGAAACAGATACGCAGTATTTT. The V gene is TRBV27, the J gene TRBJ2-3; D is perhaps TRBD1 (6 bases). CDR1 is MNHEY, CDR2 SMNVEV, per germline (reference sequence). This CDR3 is built from 15 residues.

This rearrangement joins TRBV10-1 to TRBJ1-1; D ambiguous. This CDR3 has 13 amino acids. V lost 4 bases and J 4 bases, leaving 10 bases between the germline ends. Germline V gene data show CDR1 as WNHNN and CDR2 as SYGVQD (reference sequence). In DNA, the CDR3 is TGCGCCAGCAGTGTGAGGGTAGCCACTGAAGCTTTCTTT. This translates into CASSVRVATEAFF.

V and J are TRBV2 and TRBJ1-1; D is undetermined. The germline gives CDR1 SNHLY, CDR2 FYNNEI. Trimming took off 4 bases at V and 0 bases at J, with 9 bases between the two ends. The CDR3 extends over 14 amino acids. The CDR3 DNA sequence: TGTGCCAGCAGTGGGTGGCCCTTGAACACTGAAGCTTTCTTT. It encodes CASSGWPLNTEAFF.

J is TRBJ2-1 and V is TRBV9, with a possible D match to TRBD2 (7 bases). CDR3 length: 16 residues. Germline CDR1 SGDLS, CDR2 YYNGEE. The V and J ends lost 0 bases and 4 bases respectively, with 14 bases between them. The CDR3 region has the DNA TGTGCCAGCAGCGTAGATCTCGCGGGGGCGTACAATGAGCAGTTCTTC. Translating gives CASSVDLAGAYNEQFF.

This chain links TRBV11-2 with TRBJ1-6; perhaps TRBD1 as D (5 bases). Germline V gene lookup returns CDR1 SGHAT and CDR2 FQNNGV. Trimming took 4 bases from V and 5 from J, leaving 12 bases between them. The length of the CDR3 is 15 residues. CDR3 coding DNA: TGTGCCAGCAGCTCAGAGGGACGGGATAATTCACCCCTCCACTTT. This gives the protein CASSSEGRDNSPLHF.

The chain combines TRBV10-3 with TRBJ2-5; no clear D gene. This CDR3 is 12 amino acids long. Trimming pared 5 bases from V and 3 bases from J, leaving 7 bases between. Germline assignment: CDR1 ENHRY and CDR2 SYGVKD. The CDR3 loop is CAISSEKETQYF. The CDR3 region has the DNA TGTGCCATCAGTTCGGAGAAAGAGACCCAGTACTTC.

The chain uses TRBV10-2 and TRBJ1-2; D is undetermined. The CDR3 is 12 amino acids. The germline V gene encodes CDR1 WSHSY and CDR2 SAAADI. V lost 2 bases to trimming and J lost 7 bases, with 8 bases between them. The CDR3 loop is CASSEARAGYTF. In DNA, the CDR3 is TGCGCCAGCAGTGAGGCGAGGGCTGGCTACACCTTC.

The chain is built from TRBV27 and TRBJ1-1; D might be TRBD1 (5 bases). CDR1 and CDR2 from the germline V gene are MNHEY and SMNVEV (reference sequence). There are 15 residues in the CDR3. V was pared by 5 bases and J by 9 bases, with 22 bases between. The CDR3 is CASSGGWGRTTQAFF. CDR3 DNA sequence: TGTGCCAGCAGTGGAGGGTGGGGACGGACAACCCAAGCTTTCTTT.

This sequence joins TRBV11-2 and TRBJ1-6; TRBD1 might be the D (5 bases). The V gene lost 0 bases and the J gene lost 7 bases, with 13 bases spanning the gap. CDR1 is SGHAT and CDR2 is FQNNGV in the germline V gene. The CDR3 consists of 16 residues. CDR3 protein: CASSLDGRAGNSPLHF. The CDR3 bases are TGTGCCAGCAGCTTAGATGGGAGGGCAGGGAATTCACCCCTCCACTTT. Filled out from reference TRBV11-2 and TRBJ1-6, the complete variable domain reads EAGVAQSPRYKIIEKRQSVAFWCNPISGHATLYWYQQILGQGPKLLIQFQNNGVVDDSQLPKDRFSAERLKGVDSTLKIQPAKLEDSAVYLCASSLDGRAGNSPLHFGNGTRLTVT.

The V gene is TRBV4-1, the J gene TRBJ1-4; D not resolved. Germline assignment: CDR1 MGHRA and CDR2 YSYEKL. The CDR3 is 14 residues long. Trimming shortened V by 2 bases and J by 7 bases, and 11 bases separated the two germline ends. The DNA for the CDR3 is TGCGCCAGCAGCCAACGGGGTCCGGGTGAAAAACTGTTTTTT. It translates to CASSQRGPGEKLFF.

The gene calls are TRBV4-2 and TRBJ1-5; a possible D gene is TRBD1 (6 bases). The CDR3 is 15 residues long. V gave up 4 bases and J gave up 1 base, with 11 bases separating them. Germline-derived CDR1 and CDR2 are LGHNA and YNFKEQ. The CDR3 DNA is TGTGCCAGCAGCCCTCGGACAGCAAGCAATCAGCCCCAGCATTTT. Protein product: CASSPRTASNQPQHF.

V usage is TRBV6-6 and J usage is TRBJ2-5; 8 bases are a match to TRBD1. The V gene's germline CDR1 is MNHNY and CDR2 SVGAGI (reference sequence). V shed 7 bases and J 1 base; nucleotides not matched to a gene: 5. The CDR3 contains 14 residues. The CDR3 nucleotides read TGTGCCAGCACTTCAACAGGGGGCCAAGAGACCCAGTACTTC. Translation: CASTSTGGQETQYF.

The CDR3: CASSLEAGGREKLFF. In DNA, the CDR3 is TGTGCCAGCAGCTTAGAGGCAGGGGGACGGGAAAAACTGTTTTTT. This sequence joins TRBV7-9 and TRBJ1-4; TRBD1 aligns across 7 bases. J was trimmed by 8 bases and V by 1 base; bases with no gene match: 7. Germline V lookup: CDR1 SEHNR, CDR2 FQNEAQ (reference sequence). CDR3 length equals 15 residues.

V and J are TRBV27 and TRBJ1-1; D is uncertain. Trimming pared 6 bases from V and 4 bases from J, leaving 9 bases between. The CDR3 runs to 12 residues. Germline V gene sequence: CDR1 MNHEY, CDR2 SMNVEV (reference sequence). The chain's CDR3 is CASSPTGTEAFF. The CDR3 DNA is TGTGCCAGCAGCCCTACCGGCACTGAAGCTTTCTTT.

The chain joins TRBV9 to TRBJ1-4, with a possible D match to TRBD1 (6 bases). V shed 4 bases and J shed 11 bases, with 12 bases lying between them. The CDR3 extends over 12 amino acids. Germline V CDR1 and CDR2: SGDLS, YYNGEE. CDR3 loop: CASSPLGGKLFF. The CDR3 nucleotides read TGTGCCAGCAGCCCCCTCGGGGGCAAACTGTTTTTT.

The genes are TRBV6-4 and TRBJ1-1, with D unclear. The V and J ends lost 8 bases and 11 bases respectively, with 24 bases between them. Germline lookup yields CDR1 MRHNA and CDR2 SNTAGT. CDR3 size: 14 residues. DNA of the CDR3: TGTGCCAGCGGCGCGGGGAGGATCTTACTTTTGGCTTTCTTT. Translating it yields CASGAGRILLLAFF.

Only one count was recorded for this clone. The chain carries TRBV7-3 and TRBJ2-3, with D perhaps matching TRBD1 (6 bases). V was pared by 5 bases and J by 1 base, with 10 bases between. Germline V gene sequence: CDR1 SGHTA, CDR2 FQGTGA. This CDR3 is 14 amino acids long. In DNA, the CDR3 is TGTGCCAGCAGCCCTGAGGGGGGCACAGATACGCAGTATTTT. Protein: CASSPEGGTDTQYF.